This note documents a single T cell receptor beta chain sequence. The data originate from a study of blood T cell repertoires in COVID-19. Overall study context: Researchers got acute and convalescent COVID-19 samples from the United States, Italy and Spain. From T cells, B-cell-depleted T cells, or PBMCs came the material, which was cDNA or gDNA.

V was clipped by 7 bases and J by 5 bases; unmatched bases: 12. Germline V lookup: CDR1 LNHDA, CDR2 SQIVND (reference sequence). The CDR3 loop spans 15 amino acids. Measured with immunoSEQ multiplex PCR; TCRdb has only the in-frame clones, and not every one. This table has a few hundred thousand clones, approximately 90% appearing once. This chain uses TRBV19 with TRBJ1-2, with TRBD1 identical over 8 bases. The sequence was obtained from a man between 25 and 39 years old with acute or convalescent COVID-19. Sequenced: peripheral blood. This CDR3 is CASTEVGDRGYGYTF. The DNA of the CDR3 is TGTGCCAGTACCGAAGTGGGTGACAGGGGATATGGCTACACCTTC.